This T cell receptor (beta chain) appears in the sequencing data of a study of control samples from healthy donors and cancer patients. The table came from immunoSEQ multiplex PCR; TCRdb's copy has only in-frame clones and leaves some out. The table has approximately 83,000 clones, approximately 95% seen once; the top ten hold around 1.5%. Germline values: CDR1 LNHDA, CDR2 SQIVND (reference sequence). This CDR3 has 13 residues. V was pared by 4 bases and J by 4 bases, with 1 base of the junction left unmatched. V usage is TRBV19 and J usage is TRBJ2-3, with TRBD2 matching 8 bases. This TCR was sampled from a woman aged 25-40 years in good health. The sequenced sample was blood. The CDR3: CASSTGLADTQYF. The CDR3, as DNA: TGTGCCAGTAGTACGGGACTAGCAGATACGCAGTATTTT.